A single sample is the source of the 28 T cell receptor beta chains below, sequenced in a study of T cell responses to AZD1222 COVID-19 vaccine. The repertoire was sequenced with immunoSEQ multiplex PCR; TCRdb's copy has only in-frame clones and lacks some. Of about 120,000 clones in the sample, approximately 92% were seen once. The sequences come from peripheral blood, collected on day 0 of AZD1222 vaccination. These receptors were obtained from an adult in good health.

V usage is TRBV2 and J usage is TRBJ2-1; the match to TRBD2 covers 11 bases. This CDR3 spans 15 amino acids. Germline CDR1 SNHLY, CDR2 FYNNEI. J lost 9 bases, V lost 7 bases, and 11 bases had no gene match. The CDR3 DNA follows: TGTGCCAGCAAGGTGGGGTCGACTAGCGGGGTTGAGCAGTTCTTC. Its protein product is CASKVGSTSGVEQFF.

The rearrangement links TRBV10-2 to TRBJ2-5; TRBD2 matches at 10 bases. The germline CDR1 and CDR2 sequences are WSHSY and SAAADI. Trimming removed 0 bases from V and 2 bases from J; junction bases left unmatched: 3. The CDR3 contains 16 residues. This CDR3 reads CASSESIAGGQETQYF. CDR3 nucleotide sequence: TGCGCCAGCAGTGAGTCGATAGCGGGGGGACAAGAGACCCAGTACTTC.

The chain uses TRBV18 and TRBJ1-1, with no clear D. Per the germline V gene, CDR1 is KGHSH and CDR2 is LQKENI. The CDR3 is 13 amino acids. The ends were cut back, 4 bases at V and 1 base at J, with 7 bases in the middle. The CDR3 DNA reads TGTGCCAGCTCACTCGCCGAGAACACTGAAGCTTTCTTT. Residues: CASSLAENTEAFF.

The V call is TRBV27, the J call TRBJ1-2; 8 bases map to TRBD1. Germline lookup yields CDR1 MNHEY and CDR2 SMNVEV (reference sequence). V was pared by 5 bases and J by 6 bases, with 11 bases of the junction left unmatched. The CDR3 has 15 amino acids. The CDR3, as DNA: TGTGCCAGCAGTCCCACCGGGACAGGTCGGAATGGCTACACCTTC. Its protein product is CASSPTGTGRNGYTF.

The chain has TRBV11-2 and TRBJ1-1; perhaps TRBD1 as D (5 bases). The CDR3 covers 14 residues. Germline assignment: CDR1 SGHAT and CDR2 FQNNGV. The V and J ends lost 6 bases and 4 bases respectively, with 15 bases between them. The CDR3 is CASSLPGPGTEAFF. The CDR3 DNA reads as TGTGCCAGCAGTCTACCGGGGCCGGGCACTGAAGCTTTCTTT.

The V gene is TRBV30, the J gene TRBJ2-7; 9 nucleotides line up with TRBD2. Per the germline V gene, CDR1 is GTSNPN and CDR2 is SVGIG (reference sequence). The CDR3 contains 16 residues. The V segment lost 4 bases and the J segment 2 bases; nucleotides outside the gene matches: 12. The CDR3, as DNA: TGTGCCTGGACAAGGGGTAGCGGGAGTTGGACCTACGAGCAGTACTTC. Amino acid sequence: CAWTRGSGSWTYEQYF.

The V and J genes are TRBV3-1 (or the pseudogene TRBV3-2) and TRBJ1-5; weak D call: TRBD1 (5 bases). CDR1 and CDR2 from the germline V gene are LGHDT and YNNKEL (reference sequence). V lost 1 base to trimming and J lost 4 bases, with 14 bases between them. The CDR3 has 16 residues. This CDR3 is CASSQGGAGGNQPQHF. As DNA, the CDR3 is TGTGCCAGCAGCCAAGGCGGGGCCGGAGGTAATCAGCCCCAGCATTTT.

This rearrangement joins TRBV27 to TRBJ1-4; D is undetermined. Germline V gives CDR1 MNHEY, CDR2 SMNVEV (reference sequence). Trimming took off 3 bases at V and 7 bases at J, with 12 bases between the two ends. The CDR3 runs to 14 residues. The DNA for the CDR3 is TGTGCCAGCAGTTTGCCCGGGCGCGGTGAAAAACTGTTTTTT. It specifies CASSLPGRGEKLFF.

The chain employs TRBV19 and TRBJ2-1, with unresolved D. V lost 6 bases to trimming and J lost 2 bases, with 11 bases between them. Germline-derived CDR1 and CDR2 are LNHDA and SQIVND (reference sequence). There are 14 residues in the CDR3. The CDR3 region is CASSLVGTYNEQFF. The CDR3 DNA follows: TGTGCCAGTAGCCTCGTGGGCACCTACAATGAGCAGTTCTTC. Together with reference TRBV19 and TRBJ2-1, the CDR3 gives the full variable domain: DGGITQSPKYLFRKEGQNVTLSCEQNLNHDAMYWYRQDPGQGLRLIYYSQIVNDFQKGDIAEGYSVSREKKESFPLTVTSAQKNPTAFYLCASSLVGTYNEQFFGPGTRLTVL.

This clone has just a few counts. The chain recombines TRBV6-2 or TRBV6-3 with TRBJ2-1; no clear D gene. The CDR3 covers 14 residues. Trimming pared 0 bases from V and 5 bases from J, leaving 8 bases between. Germline CDR1 reads MNHEY; CDR2 reads SVGEGT. The CDR3 sequence is CASSYSIGDNEQFF. CDR3 DNA: TGTGCCAGCAGTTACTCAATCGGAGACAATGAGCAGTTCTTC.

The chain links TRBV6-2 or TRBV6-3 to TRBJ1-1; D is uncertain. Germline values: CDR1 MNHEY, CDR2 SVGEGT. This CDR3 comprises 12 residues. The germline V and J ends were trimmed by 5 bases and 1 base, with 5 bases remaining between them. The CDR3 DNA is TGTGCCAGCAGTATTTGGAACACTGAAGCTTTCTTT. Residues: CASSIWNTEAFF.

The chain has TRBV7-9 and TRBJ2-1, with D hard to call. The ends were cut back, 4 bases at V and 8 bases at J, with 9 bases in the middle. Germline V gene sequence: CDR1 SEHNR, CDR2 FQNEAQ (reference sequence). The CDR3 has 12 amino acids. In DNA, the CDR3 is TGTGCCAGCAGCTCCGCCATGTATGAGCAGTTCTTC. The encoded protein is CASSSAMYEQFF. Full variable domain (outside the CDR3, taken from reference TRBV7-9 and TRBJ2-1): DTGVSQNPRHKITKRGQNVTFRCDPISEHNRLYWYRQTLGQGPEFLTYFQNEAQLEKSRLLSDRFSAERPKGSFSTLEIQRTEQGDSAMYLCASSSAMYEQFFGPGTRLTVL.

This clone was observed once. This rearrangement joins TRBV7-2 to TRBJ1-5, with no clear D. CDR3 length: 13 residues. V was clipped by 2 bases and J by 4 bases, with 6 bases between them. Germline V lookup: CDR1 SGHTA, CDR2 FQGNSA. Here the CDR3 reads CASSLSGNQPQHF. The CDR3 DNA is TGTGCCAGCAGCTTAAGTGGTAATCAGCCCCAGCATTTT.

The chain is built from TRBV7-8 and TRBJ2-7; 8 nucleotides agree with TRBD1. CDR3 length: 18 amino acids. The germline V gene encodes CDR1 SGHVS and CDR2 FQNEAQ. V shed 0 bases, J shed 4 bases, and the junction held 14 bases outside the gene matches. The CDR3 region is CASSLASGQGLGWYEQYF. The DNA for the CDR3 is TGTGCCAGCAGCTTAGCCTCCGGACAGGGCCTAGGTTGGTACGAGCAGTACTTC.

V gene TRBV7-9 combines with J gene TRBJ1-1; D unresolved. V dropped 10 bases and J dropped 1 base, with 16 bases sitting between them. CDR3 length equals 14 residues. Germline V gives CDR1 SEHNR, CDR2 FQNEAQ (reference sequence). CDR3 region: CANPPPGSNTEAFF. As DNA, the CDR3 is TGTGCCAACCCCCCCCCAGGATCGAACACTGAAGCTTTCTTT.

This clone was seen once. J is TRBJ1-2 and V is TRBV6-5; 7 positions agree with TRBD1. The CDR3 runs to 15 residues. After removal of 2 bases from V and 6 bases from J, the junction contained 9 bases not matched to a gene. Germline CDR1 reads MNHEY; CDR2 reads SVGAGI. This CDR3 reads CASSYGDRVDHGYTF. The DNA of the CDR3 is TGTGCCAGCAGTTACGGCGACAGGGTAGATCATGGCTACACCTTC.

The rearrangement joins TRBV5-5 to TRBJ1-6; 7 bases line up with TRBD1. V lost 4 bases and J lost 11; bases outside the gene matches: 6. CDR1 and CDR2 (germline): SGHKS, YYEKEE (reference sequence). The CDR3 is 13 residues long. The CDR3 is CASSVTGYAPLHF. In DNA, the CDR3 is TGTGCCAGCAGCGTGACAGGGTATGCACCCCTCCACTTT.

V gene TRBV28 combines with J gene TRBJ2-7; 8 bases fit TRBD1. The CDR3 covers 16 residues. Germline V CDR1 and CDR2: MDHEN, SYDVKM. Losses at the gene ends were 5 bases for V and 0 bases for J; bases not matched to a gene: 9. The DNA for the CDR3 is TGTGCCAGCAGTCCGCGGACAGGGTTACACTCCTACGAGCAGTACTTC. It translates to CASSPRTGLHSYEQYF.

The gene calls are TRBV3-1 (or the pseudogene TRBV3-2) and TRBJ2-7; D may be TRBD1 (6 bases). The CDR3 loop spans 14 amino acids. Germline loops: CDR1 LGHDT, CDR2 YNNKEL (reference sequence). Trimming took 3 bases from V and 0 from J, leaving 9 bases between them. CDR3 nucleotides: TGTGCCAGCAGCCATAGGACAGCCTCCTACGAGCAGTACTTC. Protein product: CASSHRTASYEQYF.

This rearrangement joins TRBV6-5 to TRBJ1-3; D is uncertain. Germline CDR1 is MNHEY and CDR2 is SVGAGI. The CDR3 length is 12 residues. V was pared by 6 bases and J by 6 bases, with 9 bases between. The CDR3 is CASRESLNTIYF. Here the CDR3 DNA reads TGTGCCAGCAGAGAGTCGTTAAACACCATATATTTT.

This clone has just one count. The V and J genes are TRBV6-1 and TRBJ2-4, with 7 nucleotides matching TRBD1. This CDR3 region has 15 residues. CDR1 and CDR2 (germline): MNHNS, SASEGT. V dropped 2 bases and J dropped 10; count of bases not matched to a gene: 11. The CDR3 DNA follows: TGTGCCAGCAGTGAAAAGCACAGGGGTTTATCAATTCAGTACTTC. Its translation is CASSEKHRGLSIQYF.

In regard to this clone: The same CDR3 can be traced to other DNA sequences in this sample. The chain links TRBV3-1 (or the pseudogene TRBV3-2) to TRBJ1-5, with D uncertain. Trimming took 1 base from V and 3 from J, leaving 4 bases between them. The CDR3 is 13 residues long. Per germline, CDR1 LGHDT and CDR2 YNNKEL (reference sequence). The CDR3 sequence: CASSQGSNQPQHF. CDR3 nucleotides: TGTGCCAGCAGCCAAGGGTCCAATCAGCCCCAGCATTTT.

The V call is TRBV4-3, the J call TRBJ1-1; no clear D. Germline V CDR1 and CDR2: LGHNA, YSLEER. Trimming took 0 bases from V and 1 from J, leaving 6 bases between them. This CDR3 has 14 residues. The CDR3 DNA reads as TGCGCCAGCAGCCAAGATAACAGGAACACTGAAGCTTTCTTT. Translating it yields CASSQDNRNTEAFF.

The genes are TRBV6-6 and TRBJ2-2, with 7 positions matching TRBD1. Germline V gene lookup returns CDR1 MNHNY and CDR2 SVGAGI (reference sequence). The CDR3 runs 18 residues. V shed 5 bases and J 6 bases; nucleotides not matched to a gene: 18. The chain's CDR3 is CASSLRDREIFPSGELFF. Here the CDR3 DNA reads TGTGCCAGCAGTCTTCGGGACAGAGAAATTTTCCCGTCCGGGGAGCTGTTTTTT.

This sequence joins TRBV6-5 and TRBJ1-3; D remains ambiguous. Trimming pared 2 bases from V and 2 bases from J, leaving 13 bases between. CDR3 size: 16 residues. The germline CDR1 and CDR2 sequences are MNHEY and SVGAGI. The CDR3 region is CASSYDQSKTGNTIYF. The DNA for the CDR3 is TGTGCCAGCAGTTACGATCAATCAAAGACTGGAAACACCATATATTTT.

The rearrangement links TRBV30 to TRBJ2-3; TRBD2 matches at 9 bases. V was clipped by 0 bases and J by 11 bases; unmatched bases: 15. This CDR3 has 16 residues. The germline V gene has CDR1 GTSNPN and CDR2 SVGIG (reference sequence). CDR3 in amino acids: CAWSVQGLAYLGGQYF. The CDR3 nucleotides are TGTGCCTGGAGTGTACAAGGACTAGCGTACCTGGGGGGGCAGTATTTT.

The CDR3 sequence is CASSESNAPSHYGYTF. The CDR3 coding sequence is TGTGCCAGCAGTGAATCGAACGCCCCTAGTCACTATGGCTACACCTTC. The gene calls are TRBV6-1 and TRBJ1-2, with no clear D. CDR3 length: 16 residues. CDR1 is MNHNS, CDR2 SASEGT, per germline. V lost 2 bases and J 3 bases, leaving 16 bases between the germline ends.

The gene calls are TRBV7-9 and TRBJ2-1; the D is unclear. This CDR3 contains 15 residues. Germline V CDR1 and CDR2: SEHNR, FQNEAQ (reference sequence). V lost 5 bases, J lost 3 bases, and 14 bases lay in between. The DNA for the CDR3 is TGTGCCAGCAGCATTAGTGGCCGTAGCTACAATGAGCAGTTCTTC. Translation gives CASSISGRSYNEQFF.